This is a list of T cell receptor beta chains from one sample in a study of blood T cell repertoires in COVID-19. The repertoire was sequenced with immunoSEQ multiplex PCR; TCRdb's copy has only in-frame clones and lacks some. The sample shows more than 200,000 clones, about 79% of them seen only once. Material for sequencing was peripheral blood. These receptors were taken from a man older than 75 with acute or convalescent COVID-19. Both conserved end residues are part of each CDR3. Fields, in order: D gene, V gene, clone size, J gene, CDR3 DNA, CDR3 protein. A D gene is named only where the DNA matches it firmly. Rows may omit the clone size; those that give it use once, few, many or a size class.

>TRBD2|TRBV11-1|once|TRBJ2-3
TGTGCCAGCAGTCTAGCGGGGGGCAACACAGATACGCAGTATTTT
CASSLAGGNTDTQYF
>NA|TRBV27|NA|TRBJ1-6
TGTGCCAGCAGTTTAGACGTTGACTCTCGGTCACCCCTCCACTTT
CASSLDVDSRSPLHF
>TRBD1|TRBV5-1|once|TRBJ1-6
TGCGCCAGCAGCACGACGCGGGGACAGGGAAATTCACCCCTCCACTTT
CASSTTRGQGNSPLHF
>NA|TRBV4-1|few|TRBJ2-2
TGCGCCAGCAGCTCCGCCGGGGGGGAGCTGTTTTTT
CASSSAGGELFF
>NA|TRBV5-6|once|TRBJ2-5
TGTGCCAGCAGCTTGGTCGGGGGGCCTCAAGAGACCCAGTACTTC
CASSLVGGPQETQYF
>TRBD1|TRBV2|NA|TRBJ1-5
TGTGCCAGCAGTTTAGACAGGGGGAGGAGCAATCAGCCCCAGCATTTT
CASSLDRGRSNQPQHF
>TRBD1|TRBV5-1|NA|TRBJ2-7
TGCGCCAGCAGCCCGGGACAGGGGGTGCCCTTTGGATACGAGCAGTACTTC
CASSPGQGVPFGYEQYF
>TRBD1|TRBV9|NA|TRBJ2-5
TGTGCCAGCAGCGACGGGACAGGGATGATCGAGACCCAGTACTTC
CASSDGTGMIETQYF
>NA|TRBV6-6|once|TRBJ1-5
TGTGCCAGCAGTTTTCGGGCGGCGGGGCAGCCCCAGCATTTT
CASSFRAAGQPQHF
>TRBD1|TRBV2|NA|TRBJ2-1
TGTGCCAGCAGCCTCGGACAGGGAGTCTACAATGAGCAGTTCTTC
CASSLGQGVYNEQFF
>TRBD1|TRBV6-1|NA|TRBJ1-2
TGTGCCAGCAGTGAACGACAGGGTTGGGATGGCTACACCTTC
CASSERQGWDGYTF
>TRBD1|TRBV27|once|TRBJ1-6
TGTGCCAGCAACTCAGGGACAGGGGTAGAAGGGCCCCTCCACTTT
CASNSGTGVEGPLHF
>NA|TRBV3-1/TRBV3-2|once|TRBJ1-6
TGTGCCAGCCGGCCAGGGCCCAATTCACCCCTCCACTTT
CASRPGPNSPLHF
>NA|TRBV28|NA|TRBJ1-4
TGTGCCACCTCCTATTCTAATGAAAAACTGTTTTTT
CATSYSNEKLFF
>TRBD1|TRBV20-1|once|TRBJ2-7
TGCAGTGCTAGAGACGGGGACAGGGAGTACTTC
CSARDGDREYF
>NA|TRBV3-1/TRBV3-2|NA|TRBJ2-7
TGTGCCAGCCGCGGGGCCCCCTACGAGCAGTACTTC
CASRGAPYEQYF
>NA|TRBV21-1|few|TRBJ1-5
TGTGCCAGCGCCGAGACAGGGTTTAACAATCAGCCCCAGCATTTT
CASAETGFNNQPQHF
>NA|TRBV11-2|NA|TRBJ1-1
TGTGCCAGCAGCGCTAACAACATTCAGGCTGAAGCTTTCTTT
CASSANNIQAEAFF
>TRBD1|TRBV6-5|NA|TRBJ2-7
TGTGCCAGCAGTAAGATGGGACAGGGACCCTACGAGCAGTACTTC
CASSKMGQGPYEQYF
>TRBD1|TRBV25-1|NA|TRBJ2-7
TGTGCCAGCAGTGAATATCGAGGGACAGGGGGACCCTACGAGCAGTACTTC
CASSEYRGTGGPYEQYF
>NA|TRBV20-1|NA|TRBJ1-1
TGCAGTGCTAGTGAGTTGCGGAGCACCCTTATGAACACTGAAGCTTTCTTT
CSASELRSTLMNTEAFF
>NA|TRBV29-1|NA|TRBJ1-2
TGCAGCGTTGAAGCGGAGGAAGGTAACTATGGCTACACCTTC
CSVEAEEGNYGYTF
>NA|TRBV5-4|NA|TRBJ1-4
TGTGCCAGCAGCTTGGCAGGGGCAGATGAAAAACTGTTTTTT
CASSLAGADEKLFF
>TRBD1|TRBV11-2|NA|TRBJ2-7
TGTGCCAGCAGCCACTTACTCGTCAGGGGACAGAACGAGCAGTACTTC
CASSHLLVRGQNEQYF
>NA|TRBV28|NA|TRBJ1-3
TGTGCCAGCAGGACCGGGTTCTCTGGAAACACCATATATTTT
CASRTGFSGNTIYF
>NA|TRBV10-1|NA|TRBJ2-3
TGCGCCAGCACCCCAAATACGCAGTATTTT
CASTPNTQYF
>NA|TRBV28|NA|TRBJ1-3
TGTGCCAGCAGTTTACTCCGGGACATAGGTCGGGACAACTCTGGAAACACCATATATTTT
CASSLLRDIGRDNSGNTIYF
>TRBD1|TRBV9|NA|TRBJ1-3
TGTGCCAGCAGCGTAAGTGGGACAGGGAGTAACACCATATATTTT
CASSVSGTGSNTIYF
>TRBD1|TRBV2|NA|TRBJ2-7
TGTGCCAGCCTGCGGGACAGGGGGTCCCCCTACGAGCAGTACTTC
CASLRDRGSPYEQYF
>NA|TRBV5-1|NA|TRBJ2-7
TGCGCCAGCAGCTTGGAACAGGGTATGTTCTACGAGCAGTACTTC
CASSLEQGMFYEQYF
>TRBD1|TRBV5-1|NA|TRBJ1-2
TGCGCCAGCAGCTTGGCCCCGGGACAGGGGACAACCTATGGCTACACCTTC
CASSLAPGQGTTYGYTF
>NA|TRBV12-3/TRBV12-4|NA|TRBJ1-5
TGTGCCAGCAGCCCCGACCTAAGTCAGGCCCAGCATTTT
CASSPDLSQAQHF
>NA|TRBV14|few|TRBJ1-2
TGTGCCAGCAGCCAAGATCGGGGTCGCTATGGCTACACCTTC
CASSQDRGRYGYTF
>NA|TRBV29-1|NA|TRBJ2-7
TGCAGCGTTGCAGGGACTCTCTACGAGCAGTACTTC
CSVAGTLYEQYF
>NA|TRBV4-1|NA|TRBJ1-2
TGCGCCAGCAGCCTAAGAGGGGAGGGTAGCTATGGCTACACCTTC
CASSLRGEGSYGYTF
>TRBD2|TRBV5-6|NA|TRBJ2-2
TGTGCCAGCAGCCCCCTAGCGGGAGACACCGGGGAGCTGTTTTTT
CASSPLAGDTGELFF
>TRBD1|TRBV5-1|NA|TRBJ1-2
TGCGCCAGCAGCTTACCGGGACAGGGGATAGGTGGCTACACCTTC
CASSLPGQGIGGYTF
>NA|TRBV9|NA|TRBJ1-2
TGTGCCAGCAGCGTGGGACCGGGGCAGGGAGGCTCTGGCTACACCTTC
CASSVGPGQGGSGYTF
>NA|TRBV5-1|NA|TRBJ2-7
TGCGCCAGCAGCGTGGACAGTTCTACCTACGAGCAGTACTTC
CASSVDSSTYEQYF
>TRBD2|TRBV3-1/TRBV3-2|NA|TRBJ2-7
TGTGCCAGCAGCCTCGGGGGGGGCGGACCGTACGAGCAGTACTTC
CASSLGGGGPYEQYF
>TRBD2|TRBV7-9|NA|TRBJ2-1
TGTGCCAGCAGCTTCTCGCCTCCGGGACTAGCGGGAGTTGGCTATGAGCAGTTCTTC
CASSFSPPGLAGVGYEQFF
>NA|TRBV25-1|NA|TRBJ1-2
TGTGCCAGCAGTGAAGGAGACCGATACTATGGCTACACCTTC
CASSEGDRYYGYTF
>TRBD1|TRBV13|NA|TRBJ2-7
TGTGCCAGCAGTCTAACAGTCCCCGACAGGGGGCACCACGAGCAGTACTTC
CASSLTVPDRGHHEQYF
>TRBD1|TRBV6-1|NA|TRBJ1-5
TGTGCCAGCAGTGTTGCCGGGACAGGGGGCAATCAGCCCCAGCATTTT
CASSVAGTGGNQPQHF
>NA|TRBV30|NA|TRBJ1-2
TGTGCCTGGAGTTCTACGGTAGGAGCTTACTATGGCTACACCTTC
CAWSSTVGAYYGYTF
>TRBD2|TRBV5-1|once|TRBJ2-1
TGCGCCAGCAGCACTACCGGGACTAGCGGGAACGATGAGCAGTTCTTC
CASSTTGTSGNDEQFF
>NA|TRBV24-1|NA|TRBJ2-6
TGTGCCACCAGTGAATTCCGGGCTGGGGCCAACGTCCTGACTTTC
CATSEFRAGANVLTF
>TRBD2|TRBV2|NA|TRBJ2-7
TGTGCCAGCAGGGTAACTAGCGGCTACGAGCAGTACTTC
CASRVTSGYEQYF
>NA|TRBV11-2|NA|TRBJ2-3
TGTGCCAGCAGCTTAGGACGGGGAACTAGCACAGATACGCAGTATTTT
CASSLGRGTSTDTQYF
>NA|TRBV5-8|NA|TRBJ1-2
TGTGCCAGCAGGGAAACAGGGACCTATGGCTACACCTTC
CASRETGTYGYTF
>NA|TRBV6-5|NA|TRBJ2-7
TGTGCCAGCATTCCGGCCGGTTCGGGATCCTACGAGCAGTACTTC
CASIPAGSGSYEQYF
>NA|TRBV4-1|NA|TRBJ1-5
TGCGCCAGCAGCCAAGACAGGGGAGTCAATCAGCCCCAGCATTTT
CASSQDRGVNQPQHF
>TRBD1|TRBV19|NA|TRBJ1-4
TGTGCCAGTAGTTCCGGACAGGGGGCGGGTGAAAAACTGTTTTTT
CASSSGQGAGEKLFF